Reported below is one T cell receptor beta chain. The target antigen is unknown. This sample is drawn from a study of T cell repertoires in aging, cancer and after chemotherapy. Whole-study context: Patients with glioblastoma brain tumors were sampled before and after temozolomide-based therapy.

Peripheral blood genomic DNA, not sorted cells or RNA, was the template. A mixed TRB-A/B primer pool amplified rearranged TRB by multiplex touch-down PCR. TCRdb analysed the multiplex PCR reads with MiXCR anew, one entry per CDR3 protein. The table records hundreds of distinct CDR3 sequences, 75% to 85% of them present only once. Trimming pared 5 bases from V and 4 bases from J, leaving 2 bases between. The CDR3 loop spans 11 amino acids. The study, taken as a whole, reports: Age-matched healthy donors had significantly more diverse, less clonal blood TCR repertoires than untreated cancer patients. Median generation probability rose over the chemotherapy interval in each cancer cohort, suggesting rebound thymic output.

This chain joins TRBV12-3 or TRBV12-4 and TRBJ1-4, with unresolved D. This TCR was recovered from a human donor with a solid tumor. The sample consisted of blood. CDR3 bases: TGTGCCAGCAGTAATAATGAAAAACTGTTTTTT. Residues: CASSNNEKLFF.